This entry lists 5 T cell receptor beta chains sequenced from one sample in a study of early T cells in non-severe SARS-CoV-2 infection. In TCRdb, the 5' RACE reads were re-called with MiXCR into one record per CDR3 protein. The table has 75,000 to 90,000 distinct CDR3 sequences, about 15% seen once. The source material was whole blood. The receptors originated from an adult who was a healthcare worker with PCR-confirmed SARS-CoV-2 infection or an uninfected control (not recorded which).

The sample holds a few counts of this clonotype. This chain connects TRBV29-1 to TRBJ2-2, with TRBD2 as a possible D gene (7 bases). The CDR3 extends over 16 amino acids. V shed 0 bases and J shed 4 bases, with 15 bases lying between them. Germline V gene lookup returns CDR1 SQVTM and CDR2 ANQGSEA. The CDR3 DNA reads as TGCAGCGTTGAAGAGCGAAAAAGGGGGGGCACCGGGGAGCTGTTTTTT. It specifies CSVEERKRGGTGELFF.

The chain recombines TRBV4-1 with TRBJ2-7; D ambiguous. Looked up from germline, CDR1 is MGHRA and CDR2 is YSYEKL. The CDR3 loop spans 14 amino acids. V gave up 3 bases and J gave up 1 base, with 10 bases separating them. The CDR3 sequence: CASSHPLKSYEQYF. The CDR3 DNA sequence: TGCGCCAGCAGCCACCCACTAAAATCCTACGAGCAGTACTTC.

The chain carries TRBV28 and TRBJ2-2; D gene ambiguous. CDR3 length: 15 residues. V lost 6 bases to trimming and J lost 0 bases, with 11 bases between them. The V gene's germline CDR1 is MDHEN and CDR2 SYDVKM. CDR3 nucleotides: TGTGCCAGCAGGACGGATGATACGAACACCGGGGAGCTGTTTTTT. Translation gives CASRTDDTNTGELFF.

This rearrangement joins TRBV4-1 to TRBJ2-1; D unresolved. V was shortened by 1 base and J by 7 bases, with 8 bases between the two germline ends. CDR1 and CDR2 from the germline V gene are MGHRA and YSYEKL. CDR3 length equals 13 residues. The CDR3 sequence is CASSQVSVNEQFF. CDR3 sequence (DNA): TGCGCCAGCAGCCAAGTTAGTGTGAATGAGCAGTTCTTC.

The chain links TRBV3-1 to TRBJ2-7, with no clear D. Trimming left V 0 bases short and J 4 bases short, with 7 bases between. The germline V gene encodes CDR1 LGHDT and CDR2 YNNKEL (reference sequence). This CDR3 region has 13 residues. CDR3 loop: CASSQDRFYEQYF. The CDR3 DNA reads as TGTGCCAGCAGCCAAGACAGGTTTTACGAGCAGTACTTC.